These 10 T cell receptor beta chains share one sample of origin, sequenced in a study of neurological immune-mediated disorders. One entry per CDR3 protein results from TCRdb running MiXCR on the 5' RACE reads. The table includes approximately 32,000 distinct CDR3 sequences, under 7.5% detected once. The sequencing sample was made of PBMCs. These TCRs come from a woman between 40 and 50 years old in good health.

This clonotype ranks as medium-sized. The V and J genes are TRBV3-1 and TRBJ2-1; the D is unclear. Deletions cut 3 bases from V and 2 bases from J, with 11 bases between. CDR3 length equals 15 residues. Germline CDR1 and CDR2: LGHDT and YNNKEL (reference sequence). CDR3 sequence reads: CASSHTRKPYNEQFF. CDR3 nucleotides: TGTGCCAGCAGCCACACCAGAAAACCCTACAATGAGCAGTTCTTC.

The chain combines TRBV15 with TRBJ2-5; 10 nucleotides line up with TRBD2. The CDR3 is made up of 16 amino acids. V shed 1 base, J shed 2 bases, and the junction held 4 bases outside the gene matches. Germline values: CDR1 LNHNV, CDR2 YYDKDF (reference sequence). Here the CDR3 DNA reads TGTGCCACCAGCAGAGCGGCTAGCGGGGGACAAGAGACCCAGTACTTC. It specifies CATSRAASGGQETQYF.

This clonotype has ten or more counts. The genes are TRBV6-2 or TRBV6-3 and TRBJ1-2; no firm D call. V lost 6 bases and J 6 bases, leaving 8 bases between the germline ends. The germline V gene encodes CDR1 MNHEY and CDR2 SVGEGT. The CDR3 consists of 11 residues. CDR3 region: CASSLGDGYTF. The CDR3 nucleotides are TGTGCCAGCAGCCTCGGGGATGGCTACACCTTC.

This clonotype was recorded many times. The rearrangement joins TRBV7-8 to TRBJ1-5; 9 bases align to TRBD1. After removal of 5 bases from V and 5 bases from J, the junction contained 13 bases not matched to a gene. Germline V lookup: CDR1 SGHVS, CDR2 FQNEAQ. This CDR3 is 17 amino acids long. DNA for the CDR3: TGTGCCAGCAGCCGCACTGGAGGGACAGGGATTGATCAGCCCCAGCATTTT. Protein: CASSRTGGTGIDQPQHF.

This clonotype occurred many times. The gene calls are TRBV28 and TRBJ1-5, with a tentative D call TRBD1 (6 bases). The CDR3 totals 13 residues. Trimming shortened V by 7 bases and J by 5 bases, and 12 bases separated the two germline ends. CDR1 MDHEN and CDR2 SYDVKM come from the germline V gene. CDR3 nucleotide sequence: TGTGCCAGCATCGCGCAGGGGTATCAGCCCCAGCATTTT. This codes for CASIAQGYQPQHF.

The V call is TRBV7-8, the J call TRBJ2-1; D is perhaps TRBD2 (6 bases). V lost 8 bases to trimming and J lost 8 bases, with 16 bases between them. CDR1 and CDR2 (germline): SGHVS, FQNEAQ. The CDR3 runs to 13 residues. The CDR3 region has the DNA TGTGCCAGCTATTCGGGAGCAAGGGATGAGCAGTTCTTC. This codes for CASYSGARDEQFF.

This clonotype was recorded at least ten times. This chain uses TRBV5-1 with TRBJ2-1; 10 bases fit TRBD2. The CDR3 runs 16 residues. V dropped 2 bases and J dropped 4; count of bases not matched to a gene: 6. Germline loops: CDR1 SGHRS, CDR2 YFSETQ. CDR3 residues: CASSFSGTSAYNEQFF. CDR3 nucleotide sequence: TGCGCCAGCAGCTTTTCCGGGACTAGCGCGTACAATGAGCAGTTCTTC.

Many counts were recorded for this clonotype. This sequence joins TRBV19 and TRBJ2-1; 9 positions match TRBD2. The CDR3 covers 16 residues. CDR1 and CDR2 from the germline V gene are LNHDA and SQIVND (reference sequence). V dropped 5 bases and J dropped 5; count of bases not matched to a gene: 10. Here the CDR3 DNA reads TGTGCCAGTAGTCCCGTAGCGGGAGTAGGTCACAATGAGCAGTTCTTC. Translation: CASSPVAGVGHNEQFF. The full variable domain, its missing parts supplied by reference TRBV19 and TRBJ2-1, is DGGITQSPKYLFRKEGQNVTLSCEQNLNHDAMYWYRQDPGQGLRLIYYSQIVNDFQKGDIAEGYSVSREKKESFPLTVTSAQKNPTAFYLCASSPVAGVGHNEQFFGPGTRLTVL.

There are many counts of this clonotype. The chain employs TRBV20-1 and TRBJ1-2; D is perhaps TRBD1 (6 bases). CDR1 is DFQATT, CDR2 SNEGSKA, per germline (reference sequence). The CDR3 totals 14 residues. The V gene lost 6 bases and the J gene lost 2 bases, with 16 bases spanning the gap. The CDR3 sequence is CSAPQQGTNYGYTF. Written as DNA, the CDR3 is TGCAGTGCGCCTCAACAGGGAACAAACTATGGCTACACCTTC.

This clonotype appeared many times. This chain joins TRBV29-1 and TRBJ1-5; no clear D gene. The CDR3 is 14 residues long. Germline lookup yields CDR1 SQVTM and CDR2 ANQGSEA. Trimming took off 4 bases at V and 0 bases at J, with 10 bases between the two ends. The CDR3 is CSVGDLYSNQPQHF. The CDR3 DNA is TGCAGCGTTGGAGACCTATATAGCAATCAGCCCCAGCATTTT.